This TCR beta chain was recorded in a study of blood T cell repertoires in COVID-19. This CDR3 is built from 16 residues. J lost 4 bases, V lost 5 bases, and 7 bases had no gene match. CDR1 and CDR2 (germline): SGHAT, FQNNGV. Profiled with immunoSEQ multiplex PCR; TCRdb holds only in-frame clones, not every one. Of 250,000 to 350,000 clones detected, over 75% appear once; the ten largest clones hold roughly 4%. This clone was observed once. The specimen was PBMCs or T cells enriched from blood (not recorded which). The origin of this receptor is a woman aged 30 to 39 who had recovered from COVID-19. The chain joins TRBV11-2 to TRBJ1-4; 10 bases are shared with TRBD1. The CDR3 bases are TGTGCCAGCAGCCGGGACAGGGGTGGGATTAATGAAAAACTGTTTTTT. Its translation is CASSRDRGGINEKLFF.